This record looks at one TCR beta chain sequence and its context. Its antigen is not identified. The method was immunoSEQ multiplex PCR; TCRdb's version includes in-frame clones alone and lacks a portion of them. Of fewer than 85,000 clones in the sample, approximately 83% were seen once. This specimen comes from a study of OX40 agonist ivuxolimab in advanced cancers. About the study: Every 2 weeks, patients got intravenous ivuxolimab at one of six dose levels (0.01-10 mg/kg). Participants, 75% to 90% male, averaged roughly 60 years of age, ranging from roughly 23 to 90. Study-level points and caveats: Patients with a partial response at 0.1-3.0 mg/kg had among the lowest clonal expansion. Among some nonresponders, normalized T-cell clonal expansion was also low.

The receptor's source is an adult with an advanced solid tumor such as melanoma, head and neck, liver or kidney cancer. The sequencing used CD4+ or CD8+ T cells sorted from blood, collected in a trial of the OX40 agonist ivuxolimab.

This CDR3 is CASSLDRYTEAFF. The DNA for the CDR3 is TGTGCCAGCAGCTTAGACAGGTACACTGAAGCTTTCTTT. The V and J genes are TRBV7-9 and TRBJ1-1; possible D gene TRBD1, 5 bases. The CDR3 has 13 amino acids. Trimming took off 1 base at V and 3 bases at J, with 6 bases between the two ends. CDR1 and CDR2 from the germline V gene are SEHNR and FQNEAQ (reference sequence).